The 22 T cell receptor beta chains reported below all come from one sample, sequenced in a study of T-cell reconstitution after alpha-beta-depleted transplantation in children (dated by TCRdb to between 2015 and 2016). Receptor libraries were prepared by PCR. Instrument used: Illumina HiSeq 2500. Molecular barcoding was employed in the preparation of TCR libraries, with unique molecular identifiers being used to normalize TCRbeta repertoire quantification. The public reads were reanalyzed by TCRdb: fastp trimming at Q25, MiXCR alignment, in-frame beta chains only. Each entry merges the rows of one CDR3 protein and shows their most common DNA and genes. This sample is represented by some 200,000 distinct CDR3 sequences; approximately 9.8% of them were singletons. The biggest ten clones account for over 4.5% of the sample. Sequenced material: PBMCs from the stem cell graft donor, taken from the stem cell graft. These receptors all stem from a human donor who donated a stem cell graft to a child with SCID.

At least ten counts were recorded for this clonotype. The genes are TRBV20-1 and TRBJ2-3, with a possible D match to TRBD2 (5 bases). Germline assignment: CDR1 DFQATT and CDR2 SNEGSKA (reference sequence). Trimming took off 3 bases at V and 2 bases at J, with 9 bases between the two ends. The CDR3 has 13 residues. DNA for the CDR3: TGCAGTGCTAGGGAGGTCTACACAGATACGCAGTATTTT. This translates into CSAREVYTDTQYF.

Regarding this clonotype: Being one base from a much bigger clone, this may be a read error. This is likely a read error, given that the CDR3 carries no conserved phenylalanine or tryptophan at its end. V and J are TRBV7-3 and TRBJ1-1; TRBD1 agrees at 8 bases. CDR1 is SGHTA and CDR2 is FQGTGA in the germline V gene. V was clipped by 5 bases and J by 1 base; unmatched bases: 6. This CDR3 region has 15 residues. CDR3 bases: TGTGCCAGCAGCCCGCGACAGGGGCCGAACACTGAAGCTTTCTAT. This gives the protein CASSPRQGPNTEAFY.

There are many counts of this clonotype. CDR3 in DNA: TGTGCCAGCAGCCTAGGACAGGGGGCGAACACCGGGGAGCTGTTTTTT. This encodes CASSLGQGANTGELFF. The chain joins TRBV7-6 to TRBJ2-2; TRBD1 matches at 10 bases. This CDR3 has 16 amino acids. The J segment lost 0 bases and the V segment lost 5 bases, leaving 3 bases of the junction unmatched. CDR1 is SGHVS, CDR2 FNYEAQ, per germline.

The chain is built from TRBV7-8 and TRBJ2-1; a possible D gene is TRBD2 (5 bases). From germline, CDR1 is SGHVS and CDR2 FQNEAQ. V lost 1 base to trimming and J lost 8 bases, with 9 bases between them. This CDR3 region has 13 residues. The CDR3 region has the DNA TGTGCCAGCAGCTTAGTGCACGGGGATGAGCAGTTCTTC. Protein product: CASSLVHGDEQFF.

This clonotype was seen repeatedly, ten times or more. The chain has TRBV20-1 and TRBJ2-7, with D tentatively TRBD2 (5 bases). The CDR3 is 15 residues long. In germline, CDR1 is DFQATT, CDR2 SNEGSKA (reference sequence). V lost 4 bases to trimming and J lost 2 bases, with 18 bases between them. Written as DNA, the CDR3 is TGCAGTGCTACTAAGGGAGAACAGAGAGCCTACGAGCAGTACTTC. Its protein is CSATKGEQRAYEQYF.

This clonotype was counted many times. CDR3 region: CASSPGQGAAKNIQYF. CDR3 nucleotide sequence: TGCGCCAGCAGCCCCGGACAGGGGGCGGCCAAAAACATTCAGTACTTC. The chain couples TRBV5-1 to TRBJ2-4; 11 bases are a match to TRBD1. V trimming: 4 bases; J trimming: 1 base; junction bases outside the gene matches: 4. Germline CDR1 is SGHRS and CDR2 is YFSETQ. The CDR3 totals 16 residues.

This rearrangement joins TRBV5-1 to TRBJ2-7, with TRBD2 as a possible D gene (7 bases). CDR1 is SGHRS, CDR2 YFSETQ, per germline. V was shortened by 2 bases and J by 4 bases, with 13 bases between the two germline ends. The CDR3 runs 14 residues. CDR3 residues: CASSFAGEGYEQYF. The CDR3 region has the DNA TGCGCCAGCAGCTTCGCAGGGGAGGGGTACGAGCAGTACTTC.

This clonotype was detected only a few times. This chain uses TRBV5-1 with TRBJ1-1; TRBD1 might be the D (5 bases). The CDR3 is made up of 13 amino acids. Germline assignment: CDR1 SGHRS and CDR2 YFSETQ. V lost 4 bases and J 10 bases, leaving 17 bases between the germline ends. This CDR3 is CASSPELGRGAFF. Here the CDR3 DNA reads TGCGCCAGCAGCCCCGAGTTGGGGCGTGGAGCTTTCTTT.

Ten or more counts support this clonotype. The chain is built from TRBV5-6 and TRBJ1-3; D is perhaps TRBD1 (5 bases). V was clipped by 1 base and J by 4 bases, with 12 bases between them. Germline values: CDR1 SGHDT, CDR2 YYEEEE. The CDR3 sequence is 15 residues long. Here the CDR3 reads CASSLYAGAGNTIYF. CDR3 DNA sequence: TGTGCCAGCAGCTTGTATGCCGGGGCCGGAAACACCATATATTTT.

The chain has TRBV2 and TRBJ1-1; no reliable D call. Trimming removed 7 bases from V and 4 bases from J, with 13 bases in between. Germline CDR1 and CDR2: SNHLY and FYNNEI. CDR3 length equals 13 residues. This CDR3 is CASKFFSGTEAFF. Here the CDR3 DNA reads TGTGCCAGCAAGTTCTTCTCGGGCACTGAAGCTTTCTTT.

This clonotype occurred many times. The chain employs TRBV6-1 and TRBJ1-2; 10 bases match TRBD1. Trimming removed 6 bases from V and 2 bases from J; junction bases left unmatched: 3. This CDR3 is built from 14 residues. CDR1 and CDR2 from the germline V gene are MNHNS and SASEGT. CDR3 in DNA: TGTGCCAGCAGGAGGGACAGGGGAAACTATGGCTACACCTTC. Translation gives CASRRDRGNYGYTF.

This chain links TRBV3-1 with TRBJ1-6; TRBD1 matches at 8 bases. J lost 1 base, V lost 10 bases, and 15 bases had no gene match. The length of the CDR3 is 18 residues. The germline V gene has CDR1 LGHDT and CDR2 YNNKEL (reference sequence). CDR3 nucleotide sequence: TGTGCCACCACCCAAAAAACAGGGGGGAGTTCCTATAATTCACCCCTCCACTTT. Its protein is CATTQKTGGSSYNSPLHF.

This clonotype was seen many times. This chain links TRBV12-3 or TRBV12-4 with TRBJ1-1; TRBD1 aligns across 7 bases. This CDR3 has 15 residues. Germline trimming cut 5 bases from V and 0 bases from J; bases unmatched to any gene: 6. The CDR3 DNA reads as TGTGCCAGCAGTAGCAACAGGGGCTTGAACACTGAAGCTTTCTTT. Translation: CASSSNRGLNTEAFF.

This clonotype appeared many times. This chain joins TRBV6-1 and TRBJ1-3; D gene uncertain. The germline V and J ends were trimmed by 6 bases and 4 bases, with 13 bases remaining between them. Germline loops: CDR1 MNHNS, CDR2 SASEGT. The CDR3 extends over 14 amino acids. CDR3 in amino acids: CASSINRRGNTIYF. Written as DNA, the CDR3 is TGTGCCAGCAGCATAAACCGTCGAGGAAACACCATATATTTT.

This clonotype was counted ten times or more. This sequence joins TRBV20-1 and TRBJ1-1; D may be TRBD1 (6 bases). The V gene lost 5 bases and the J gene lost 5 bases, with 12 bases spanning the gap. The CDR3 is 12 amino acids. Germline assignment: CDR1 DFQATT and CDR2 SNEGSKA (reference sequence). The CDR3 spells CSAPDQGTEAFF. CDR3 coding DNA: TGCAGTGCTCCTGACCAGGGGACTGAAGCTTTCTTT.

This clonotype was recorded many times. This chain links TRBV20-1 with TRBJ1-6; no clear D. This CDR3 comprises 14 residues. From germline, CDR1 is DFQATT and CDR2 SNEGSKA (reference sequence). V was clipped by 6 bases and J by 7 bases, with 16 bases between them. The CDR3 is CSAKGPGPNSPLHF. The CDR3 DNA sequence: TGCAGTGCCAAGGGCCCGGGTCCGAATTCACCCCTCCACTTT.

This clonotype was counted at least ten times. This rearrangement joins TRBV27 to TRBJ1-1; D uncertain. Deletions cut 3 bases from V and 0 bases from J, with 8 bases between. Germline loops: CDR1 MNHEY, CDR2 SMNVEV (reference sequence). This CDR3 has 14 amino acids. CDR3 sequence: CASSFPNLNTEAFF. The CDR3 bases are TGTGCCAGCAGTTTTCCAAACTTGAACACTGAAGCTTTCTTT.

The sample holds many counts of this clonotype. The genes are TRBV20-1 and TRBJ2-1, with D possibly matching TRBD2 (6 bases). The CDR3 loop spans 14 amino acids. Trimming removed 3 bases from V and 2 bases from J, with 11 bases in between. Germline V CDR1 and CDR2: DFQATT, SNEGSKA (reference sequence). CDR3 residues: CSASVGGAYNEQFF. The CDR3 DNA is TGCAGTGCTAGCGTAGGCGGGGCCTACAATGAGCAGTTCTTC.

This clonotype was found many times. The rearrangement uses TRBV12-3 or TRBV12-4 and TRBJ1-1; D remains unclear. The germline V and J ends were trimmed by 4 bases and 1 base, with 4 bases remaining between them. The CDR3 runs 12 residues. CDR3 coding DNA: TGTGCCAGCAGTTACACGAACACTGAAGCTTTCTTT. It yields the protein CASSYTNTEAFF.

This clonotype came up many times. The chain joins TRBV28 to TRBJ1-2; D may be TRBD1 (6 bases). Trimming pared 10 bases from V and 3 bases from J, leaving 15 bases between. CDR1 is MDHEN and CDR2 is SYDVKM in the germline V gene. The CDR3 sequence is 13 residues long. CDR3 in DNA: TGTGCCATAGTCCCAGGGGACGACTATGGCTACACCTTC. This gives the protein CAIVPGDDYGYTF.

The gene calls are TRBV10-3 and TRBJ2-7; 9 bases are a match to TRBD1. The CDR3 loop spans 16 amino acids. Losses at the gene ends were 0 bases for V and 7 bases for J; bases not matched to a gene: 10. Looked up from germline, CDR1 is ENHRY and CDR2 is SYGVKD. Written as DNA, the CDR3 is TGTGCCATCAGTGAGTCCGAAGGGACAGGGTCCGCGGAGCAGTACTTC. This encodes CAISESEGTGSAEQYF.

This chain uses TRBV5-1 with TRBJ2-1; 7 bases agree with TRBD2. The CDR3 is 14 residues long. Germline values: CDR1 SGHRS, CDR2 YFSETQ. With 6 bases clipped from V and 2 bases from J, the junction kept 5 bases outside the gene matches. The CDR3 spells CASIMGGAYNEQFF. As DNA, the CDR3 is TGCGCCAGCATTATGGGGGGGGCCTACAATGAGCAGTTCTTC.